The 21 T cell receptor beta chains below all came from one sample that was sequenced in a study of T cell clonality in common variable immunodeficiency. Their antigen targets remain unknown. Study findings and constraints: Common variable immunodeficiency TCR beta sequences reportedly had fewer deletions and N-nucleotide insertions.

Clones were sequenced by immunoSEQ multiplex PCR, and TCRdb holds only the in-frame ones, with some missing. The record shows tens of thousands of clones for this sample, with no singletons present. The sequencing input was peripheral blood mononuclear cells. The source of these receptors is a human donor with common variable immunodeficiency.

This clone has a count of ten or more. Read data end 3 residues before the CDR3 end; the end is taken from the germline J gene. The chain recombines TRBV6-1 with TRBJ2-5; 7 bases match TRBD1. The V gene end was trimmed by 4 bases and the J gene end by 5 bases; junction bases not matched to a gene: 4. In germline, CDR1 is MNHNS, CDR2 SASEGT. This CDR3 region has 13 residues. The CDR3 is CASSVVRGETQYF. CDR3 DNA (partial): TGTGCCAGCAGTGTGGTCAGGGGGGAGACC.

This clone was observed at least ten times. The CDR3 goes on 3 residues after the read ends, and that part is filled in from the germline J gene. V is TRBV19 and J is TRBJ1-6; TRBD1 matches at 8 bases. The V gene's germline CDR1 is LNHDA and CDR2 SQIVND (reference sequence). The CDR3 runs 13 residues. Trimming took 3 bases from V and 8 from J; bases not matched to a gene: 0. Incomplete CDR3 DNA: TGTGCCAGTAGTATGGACAGGGATTCACCC. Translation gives CASSMDRDSP. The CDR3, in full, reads CASSMDRDSPLHF.

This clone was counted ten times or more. CDR3 DNA, as far as it was read: TGTGCCAGTATATCTATGCAGGGAAAA. Protein product: CASISMQGK. The entire CDR3 reads CASISMQGKAFF. V is TRBV19 and J is TRBJ1-1, with D perhaps matching TRBD1 (5 bases). The read is 3 residues too short to cover the CDR3 end, so that end is filled in from the germline J gene. CDR1 and CDR2 from the germline V gene are LNHDA and SQIVND (reference sequence). CDR3 size: 12 residues.

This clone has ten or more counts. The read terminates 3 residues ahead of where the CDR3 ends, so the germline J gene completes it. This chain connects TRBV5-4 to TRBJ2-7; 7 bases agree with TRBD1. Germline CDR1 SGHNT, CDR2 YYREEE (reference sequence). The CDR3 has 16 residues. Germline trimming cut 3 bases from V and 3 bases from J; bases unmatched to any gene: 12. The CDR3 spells CASSYRQGSNNYEQYF. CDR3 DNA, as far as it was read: TGTGCCAGCAGCTACCGACAGGGAAGTAATAACTACGAG.

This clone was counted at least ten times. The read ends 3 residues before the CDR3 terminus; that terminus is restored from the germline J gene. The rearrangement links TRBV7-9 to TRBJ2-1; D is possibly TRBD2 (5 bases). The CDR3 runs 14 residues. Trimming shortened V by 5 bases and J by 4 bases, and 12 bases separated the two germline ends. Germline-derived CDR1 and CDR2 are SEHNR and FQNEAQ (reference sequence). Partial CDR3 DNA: TGTGCCAGCAGCCCCCGGGGTTCTTACAATGAG. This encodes CASSPRGSYNE. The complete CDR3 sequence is CASSPRGSYNEQFF.

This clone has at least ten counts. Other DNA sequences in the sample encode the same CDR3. The CDR3 here is CASSPRYSGVYEQYF. The sequenced part of the CDR3 DNA is TGTGCCAGCAGCCCACGATATAGCGGGGTTTACGAG. This rearrangement joins TRBV11-2 to TRBJ2-7; 8 positions agree with TRBD2. Read coverage stops 3 residues before the CDR3 terminus; the germline J gene supplies the remainder. With V trimmed by 5 bases and J by 4 bases, 10 bases remained unmatched. This CDR3 spans 15 amino acids. CDR1 and CDR2 from the germline V gene are SGHAT and FQNNGV.

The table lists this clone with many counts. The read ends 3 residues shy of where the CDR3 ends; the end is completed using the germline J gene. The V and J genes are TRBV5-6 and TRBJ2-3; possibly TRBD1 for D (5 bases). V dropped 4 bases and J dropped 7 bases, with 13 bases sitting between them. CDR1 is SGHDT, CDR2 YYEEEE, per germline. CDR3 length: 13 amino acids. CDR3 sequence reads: CASSLGPGNTQYF. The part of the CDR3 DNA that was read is TGTGCCAGCAGCCTCGGGCCAGGGAATACG.

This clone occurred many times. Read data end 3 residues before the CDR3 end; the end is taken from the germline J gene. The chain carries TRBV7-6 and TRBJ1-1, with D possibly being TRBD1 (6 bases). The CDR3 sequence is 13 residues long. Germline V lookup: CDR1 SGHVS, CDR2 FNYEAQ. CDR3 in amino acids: CASSLAVDREAFF. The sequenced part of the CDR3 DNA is TGTGCCAGCAGCTTGGCGGTCGACAGGGAA.

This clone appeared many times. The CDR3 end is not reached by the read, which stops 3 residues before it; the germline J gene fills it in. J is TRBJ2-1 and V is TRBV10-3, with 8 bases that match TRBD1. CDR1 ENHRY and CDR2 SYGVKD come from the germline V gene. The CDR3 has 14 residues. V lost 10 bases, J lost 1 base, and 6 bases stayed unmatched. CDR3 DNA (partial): TGTGCCACTAGACAGGGGAAATCCTACAATGAG. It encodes CATRQGKSYNE. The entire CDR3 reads CATRQGKSYNEQFF.

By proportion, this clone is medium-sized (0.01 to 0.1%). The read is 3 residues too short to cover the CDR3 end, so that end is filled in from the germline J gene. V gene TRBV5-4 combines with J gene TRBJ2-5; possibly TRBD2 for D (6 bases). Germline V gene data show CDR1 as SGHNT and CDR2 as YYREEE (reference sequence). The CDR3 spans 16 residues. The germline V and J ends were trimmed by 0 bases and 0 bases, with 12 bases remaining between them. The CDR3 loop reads CASSLVAGPDQETQYF. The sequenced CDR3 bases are TGTGCCAGCAGCTTGGTTGCGGGGCCAGACCAAGAGACC.

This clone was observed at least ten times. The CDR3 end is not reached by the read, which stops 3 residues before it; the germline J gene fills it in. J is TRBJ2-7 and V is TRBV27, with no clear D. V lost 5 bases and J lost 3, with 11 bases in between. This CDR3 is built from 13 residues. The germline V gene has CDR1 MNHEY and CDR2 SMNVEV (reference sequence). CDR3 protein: CASSALGIYEQYF. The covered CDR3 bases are TGTGCCAGCAGTGCTCTAGGAATCTACGAG.

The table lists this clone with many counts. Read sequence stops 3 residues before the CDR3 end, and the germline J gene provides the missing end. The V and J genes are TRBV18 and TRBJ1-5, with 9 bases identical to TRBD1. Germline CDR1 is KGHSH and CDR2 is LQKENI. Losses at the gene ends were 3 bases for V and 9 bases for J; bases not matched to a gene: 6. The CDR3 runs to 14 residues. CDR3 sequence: CASSPLDRGAPQHF. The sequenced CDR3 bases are TGTGCCAGCTCACCCTTGGACAGGGGAGCGCCC.

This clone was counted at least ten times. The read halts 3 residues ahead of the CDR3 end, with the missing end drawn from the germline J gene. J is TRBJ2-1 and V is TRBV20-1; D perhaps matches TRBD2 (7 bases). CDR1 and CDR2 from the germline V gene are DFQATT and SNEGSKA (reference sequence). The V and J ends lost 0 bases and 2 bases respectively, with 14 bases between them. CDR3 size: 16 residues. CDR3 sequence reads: CSAREVAGATYNEQFF. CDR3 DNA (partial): TGCAGTGCTAGAGAAGTCGCGGGGGCCACCTACAATGAG.

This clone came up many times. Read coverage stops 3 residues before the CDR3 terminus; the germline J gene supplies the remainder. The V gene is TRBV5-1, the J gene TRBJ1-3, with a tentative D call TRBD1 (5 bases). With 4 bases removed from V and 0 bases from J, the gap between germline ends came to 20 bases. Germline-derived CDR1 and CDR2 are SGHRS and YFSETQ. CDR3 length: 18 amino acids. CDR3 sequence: CASSTGVLRSYSGNTIYF. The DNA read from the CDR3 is TGCGCCAGCAGCACGGGGGTCTTGCGGTCCTACTCTGGAAACACC. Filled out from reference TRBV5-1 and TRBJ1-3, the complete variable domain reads KAGVTQTPRYLIKTRGQQVTLSCSPISGHRSVSWYQQTPGQGLQFLFEYFSETQRNKGNFPGRFSGRQFSNSRSEMNVSTLELGDSALYLCASSTGVLRSYSGNTIYFGEGSWLTVV.

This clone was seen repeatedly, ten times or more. The covered CDR3 bases are TGTGCCAGCATTGAGGGGGGCTCCTACGAG. Translating it yields CASIEGGSYE. The complete CDR3 sequence is CASIEGGSYEQYF. The V call is TRBV6-1, the J call TRBJ2-7; the D gene could be TRBD1 or TRBD2 (6 bases each). The read gets to within 3 residues of the CDR3 end, and the germline J gene fills in the rest. V lost 7 bases and J 0 bases, leaving 10 bases between the germline ends. The CDR3 consists of 13 residues. Germline V lookup: CDR1 MNHNS, CDR2 SASEGT.

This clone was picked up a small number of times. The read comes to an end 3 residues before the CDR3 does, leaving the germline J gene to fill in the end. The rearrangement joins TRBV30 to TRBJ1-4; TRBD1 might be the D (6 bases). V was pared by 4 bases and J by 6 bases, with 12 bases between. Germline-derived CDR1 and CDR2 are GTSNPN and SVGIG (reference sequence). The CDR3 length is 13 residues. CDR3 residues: CAWKGGVDEKLFF. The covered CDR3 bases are TGTGCCTGGAAAGGGGGAGTCGATGAAAAA.

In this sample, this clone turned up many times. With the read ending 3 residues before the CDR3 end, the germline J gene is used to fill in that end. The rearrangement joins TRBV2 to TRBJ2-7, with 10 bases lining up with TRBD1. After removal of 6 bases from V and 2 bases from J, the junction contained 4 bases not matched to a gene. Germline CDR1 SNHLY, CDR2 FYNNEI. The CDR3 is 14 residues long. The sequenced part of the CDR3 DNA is TGTGCCAGCAGGACCGGGACAGGGGCCTACGAG. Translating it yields CASRTGTGAYE. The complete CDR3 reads CASRTGTGAYEQYF.

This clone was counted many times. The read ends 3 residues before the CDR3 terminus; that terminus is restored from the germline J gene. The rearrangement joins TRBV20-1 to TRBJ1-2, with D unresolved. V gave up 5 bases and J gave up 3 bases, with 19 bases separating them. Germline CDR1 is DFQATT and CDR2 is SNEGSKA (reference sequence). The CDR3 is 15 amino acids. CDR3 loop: CSAAAGGNWDYGYTF. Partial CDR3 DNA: TGCAGTGCTGCGGCGGGCGGAAATTGGGACTATGGC.

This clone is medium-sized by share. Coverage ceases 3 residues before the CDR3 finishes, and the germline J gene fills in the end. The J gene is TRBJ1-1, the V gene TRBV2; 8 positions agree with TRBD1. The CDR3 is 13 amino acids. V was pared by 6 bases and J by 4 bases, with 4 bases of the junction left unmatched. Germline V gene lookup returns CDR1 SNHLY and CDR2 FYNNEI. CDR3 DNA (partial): TGTGCCAGCAGAGGGACAGGAGGCACTGAA. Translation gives CASRGTGGTE. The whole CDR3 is CASRGTGGTEAFF.

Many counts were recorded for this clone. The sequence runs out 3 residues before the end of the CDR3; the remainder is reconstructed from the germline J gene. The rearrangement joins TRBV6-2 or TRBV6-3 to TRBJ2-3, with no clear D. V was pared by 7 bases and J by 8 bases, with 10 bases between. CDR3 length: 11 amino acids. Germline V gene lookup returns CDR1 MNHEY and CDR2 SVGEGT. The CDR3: CASTFRGTQYF. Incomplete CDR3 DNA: TGTGCCAGCACCTTTCGAGGTACG.

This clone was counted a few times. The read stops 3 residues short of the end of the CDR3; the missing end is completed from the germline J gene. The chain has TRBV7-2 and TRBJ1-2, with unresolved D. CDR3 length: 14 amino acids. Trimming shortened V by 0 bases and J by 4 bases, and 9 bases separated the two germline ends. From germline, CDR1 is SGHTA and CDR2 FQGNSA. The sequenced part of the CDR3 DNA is TGTGCCAGCAGCTTAGCATCGGGGATCTATGGC. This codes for CASSLASGIYG. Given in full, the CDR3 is CASSLASGIYGYTF.